This entry describes one T cell receptor beta chain. From germline, CDR1 is MNHEY and CDR2 SMNVEV (reference sequence). This CDR3 is built from 15 residues. Trimming shortened V by 4 bases and J by 4 bases, and 13 bases separated the two germline ends. This record comes from a study of blood T cell repertoires in COVID-19. The overall study: The United States, Italy and Spain were the sources of the acute and convalescent COVID-19 samples. Sample material is recorded as cDNA or gDNA derived from T cells, B-cell-depleted T cells, or PBMCs.

Method: immunoSEQ multiplex PCR; TCRdb's copy keeps in-frame clones and lacks some. The data show 65,000 or so clones, over 80% seen once. The clonotype comes from a young man with COVID-19, enrolled during active disease. The sequenced sample consisted of peripheral blood. The rearrangement joins TRBV27 to TRBJ2-2; perhaps TRBD1 as D (5 bases). CDR3 nucleotide sequence: TGTGCCAGCAGTTCCTCAGGGTACGGCACCGGGGAGCTGTTTTTT. It is translated as CASSSSGYGTGELFF.